This T cell receptor (beta chain) is drawn from a study of blood T cell repertoires in COVID-19. Study context: From the United States, Italy and Spain came samples of acute and convalescent COVID-19.

Method: immunoSEQ multiplex PCR; TCRdb's copy keeps in-frame clones and lacks some. The repertoire includes 65,000 to 70,000 clones, approximately 93% of them detected once, and approximately 2.9% sits in the top ten. V was cut by 0 bases and J by 11 bases, with 7 bases left in between. The CDR3 runs to 12 residues. Per germline, CDR1 LNHNV and CDR2 YYDKDF (reference sequence). Sequenced material: peripheral blood. The chain recombines TRBV15 with TRBJ1-4; D not resolved. This TCR was recovered from a man aged 65-85 years with active COVID-19. The CDR3 here is CATSRDYFKLFF. In DNA form, the CDR3 reads TGTGCCACCAGCAGAGATTACTTCAAACTGTTTTTT.